What follows are 30 T cell receptor beta chains derived from one specimen sequenced in a study of T cells in Graves' hyperthyroidism and ophthalmopathy. TCR beta CDR3 sequences were amplified from RNA transcripts. A first-round RT-PCR of the TCR CDR3 used the HTBI primer set. TCRdb used MiXCR to reprocess the multiplex PCR reads, holding one entry per CDR3 protein. The sample consists of about 400,000 distinct CDR3 sequences, just under 15% of them appearing once. Specimen: blood. These receptors all come from a woman aged 25 to 39 with Graves' hyperthyroidism.

This clonotype has more than one count but fewer than ten. The chain employs TRBV7-9 and TRBJ1-1, with D unclear. Trimming removed 7 bases from V and 5 bases from J, with 8 bases in between. From germline, CDR1 is SEHNR and CDR2 FQNEAQ (reference sequence). This CDR3 has 11 residues. In DNA form, the CDR3 reads TGTGCCAGCACCGCGAAAACTGAAGCTTTCTTT. Its translation: CASTAKTEAFF.

This clonotype has only one observation. The chain is built from TRBV25-1 and TRBJ2-1; maybe TRBD1 (6 bases). The CDR3 totals 12 residues. V gave up 0 bases and J gave up 12 bases, with 9 bases separating them. CDR1 is MGHDK, CDR2 SYGVNS, per germline. The CDR3 coding sequence is TGTGCCAGCAGTGAATATGGGACATTGCAGTTCTTC. It codes for CASSEYGTLQFF.

This clonotype was detected many times. J is TRBJ1-3 and V is TRBV25-1; D is ambiguous. Deletions cut 6 bases from V and 1 base from J, with 16 bases between. Germline CDR1 and CDR2: MGHDK and SYGVNS. The CDR3 covers 16 residues. The CDR3 nucleotides read TGTGCCAGCAGAATTACCCAACGGCAGTCTGGAAACACCATATATTTT. Its protein product is CASRITQRQSGNTIYF.

This chain links TRBV7-9 with TRBJ2-1; TRBD2 matches at 7 bases. This CDR3 has 15 residues. CDR1 and CDR2 (germline): SEHNR, FQNEAQ (reference sequence). With 6 bases clipped from V and 8 bases from J, the junction kept 13 bases outside the gene matches. The CDR3 DNA reads TGTGCCAGCAGAGCGGGAAGGTTTTCGTTCGATGAGCAGTTCTTC. Its translation is CASRAGRFSFDEQFF.

This clonotype was seen a few times. The rearrangement links TRBV10-3 to TRBJ2-1, with 7 bases lining up with TRBD1. Germline loops: CDR1 ENHRY, CDR2 SYGVKD. The CDR3 runs 13 residues. The J segment lost 4 bases and the V segment lost 10 bases, leaving 7 bases of the junction unmatched. CDR3 bases: TGTGCCACCGAGACAGGGATTTACAATGAGCAGTTCTTC. Translation: CATETGIYNEQFF.

The sample holds a few counts of this clonotype. V usage is TRBV20-1 and J usage is TRBJ2-1, with D possibly TRBD2 on 5 matching bases. CDR3 length equals 15 residues. Germline V gene data show CDR1 as DFQATT and CDR2 as SNEGSKA (reference sequence). The V end lost 2 bases, the J end lost 5 bases, and 16 bases lay between the germline ends. In nucleotides, the CDR3 is TGCAGTGCTAGAAAAGCGGTTAAGGGTCACAATGAGCAGTTCTTC. This codes for CSARKAVKGHNEQFF.

This clonotype was recorded at least ten times. This chain uses TRBV20-1 with TRBJ1-5; D uncertain. Germline CDR1 reads DFQATT; CDR2 reads SNEGSKA (reference sequence). The germline V and J ends were trimmed by 3 bases and 4 bases, with 10 bases remaining between them. The CDR3 is 13 residues long. Written as DNA, the CDR3 is TGCAGTGCTAGCGCAGACCTAAATCAGCCCCAGCATTTT. Its protein is CSASADLNQPQHF.

In its sample, this clonotype was seen many times. The V call is TRBV7-2, the J call TRBJ2-5, with 12 bases matching TRBD1. This CDR3 comprises 15 residues. Germline loops: CDR1 SGHTA, CDR2 FQGNSA. Trimming took 4 bases from V and 4 from J; bases not matched to a gene: 4. The CDR3 reads CASSYGTGGRETQYF. CDR3 sequence (DNA): TGTGCCAGCAGCTATGGGACAGGGGGCCGAGAGACCCAGTACTTC.

This clonotype was seen a few times. This chain joins TRBV12-3 or TRBV12-4 and TRBJ1-1; D remains ambiguous. The CDR3 covers 13 residues. The V end was cut by 6 bases, the J end by 11 bases, with 19 bases between. The CDR3 DNA reads as TGTGCCAGCAGCCGTACGAATTACGGTGAGGCTTTCTTT. Amino acid sequence: CASSRTNYGEAFF.

V gene TRBV5-1 combines with J gene TRBJ2-2; possibly TRBD1 for D (5 bases). Trimming cost V 3 bases and J 0 bases, with 12 bases left between them. CDR1 is SGHRS and CDR2 is YFSETQ in the germline V gene. The CDR3 is made up of 16 amino acids. The CDR3 spells CASSSETQANTGELFF. CDR3 coding DNA: TGCGCCAGCAGCTCCGAAACACAGGCGAACACCGGGGAGCTGTTTTTT.

Ten or more counts support this clonotype. The chain has TRBV20-1 and TRBJ2-6; no clear D. This CDR3 is built from 17 residues. CDR1 is DFQATT and CDR2 is SNEGSKA in the germline V gene (reference sequence). With 2 bases removed from V and 0 bases from J, the gap between germline ends came to 14 bases. The CDR3 protein is CSARTSSIHSGANVLTF. The CDR3 region has the DNA TGCAGTGCTAGAACTTCCTCAATTCACTCTGGGGCCAACGTCCTGACTTTC.

Turning to this clonotype: Possible read error: a much larger clone is one base away. This chain uses TRBV3-1 with TRBJ2-7; D might be TRBD1 (5 bases). The CDR3 totals 14 residues. Germline assignment: CDR1 LGHDT and CDR2 YNNKEL (reference sequence). CDR3 nucleotides: TGTACCAGCAGCCAAGGAACAGGTTCCTACGAGCAGTACTTC. Amino acid sequence: CTSSQGTGSYEQYF.

This clonotype was observed at least ten times. The chain is built from TRBV6-6 and TRBJ2-7; 10 bases are shared with TRBD1. CDR1 is MNHNY and CDR2 is SVGAGI in the germline V gene (reference sequence). The CDR3 totals 16 residues. V was pared by 2 bases and J by 1 base, with 5 bases of the junction left unmatched. CDR3 loop: CASSYKGTGASYEQYF. The CDR3 coding sequence is TGTGCCAGCAGTTACAAGGGGACAGGGGCATCCTACGAGCAGTACTTC.

In DNA, the CDR3 is TGCAGCGTTGCAGGGGACAGGGGGAGCTCTGGAAACACCATATATTTT. Translated, it gives CSVAGDRGSSGNTIYF. The chain combines TRBV29-1 with TRBJ1-3, with TRBD1 matching over 11 bases. CDR1 is SQVTM, CDR2 ANQGSEA, per germline. The V segment lost 4 bases and the J segment 0 bases; nucleotides outside the gene matches: 5. The CDR3 covers 16 residues. The entire variable domain, with the rest obtained from reference TRBV29-1 and TRBJ1-3, is as follows: SAVISQKPSRDICQRGTSLTIQCQVDSQVTMMFWYRQQPGQSLTLIATANQGSEATYESGFVIDKFPISRPNLTFSTLTVSNMSPEDSSIYLCSVAGDRGSSGNTIYFGEGSWLTVV.

As DNA, the CDR3 is TGTGCCATCAGTGAGTACAGGGATTCAGATACGCAGTATTTT. This gives the protein CAISEYRDSDTQYF. The rearrangement links TRBV10-3 to TRBJ2-3, with a weak D call TRBD1 (6 bases). V was cut by 1 base and J by 4 bases, with 9 bases left in between. This CDR3 spans 14 amino acids. From germline, CDR1 is ENHRY and CDR2 SYGVKD.

This clonotype was recorded at least ten times. The chain joins TRBV14 to TRBJ2-1; D not certain. V gave up 3 bases and J gave up 5 bases, with 17 bases separating them. CDR3 length equals 16 residues. From germline, CDR1 is SGHDN and CDR2 FVKESK. The CDR3 protein is CASSQFQALLNNEQFF. The CDR3 DNA reads TGTGCCAGCAGCCAGTTCCAGGCCCTCCTCAACAATGAGCAGTTCTTC.

V and J are TRBV2 and TRBJ2-3; weak D call: TRBD1 (7 bases). Between the trimmed V and J ends, which lost 6 bases and 8 bases, there was a span of 21 bases. Germline CDR1 SNHLY, CDR2 FYNNEI. The CDR3 covers 15 residues. CDR3 region: CASRRDSSSKGTQYF. The CDR3 bases are TGTGCCAGCAGGCGGGACAGCTCGAGCAAGGGTACGCAGTATTTT.

The gene calls are TRBV11-2 and TRBJ2-7, with D maybe TRBD1 (6 bases). This CDR3 is 16 amino acids long. Germline V gene sequence: CDR1 SGHAT, CDR2 FQNNGV. Trimming took 8 bases from V and 2 from J, leaving 22 bases between them. The CDR3 bases are TGTGCCAGCGGCCCTGGACAGTCCTTCCCTACCTACGAGCAGTACTTC. It specifies CASGPGQSFPTYEQYF.

In its sample, this clonotype was seen many times. The chain is built from TRBV20-1 and TRBJ2-1, with D possibly matching TRBD2 (6 bases). CDR1 and CDR2 (germline): DFQATT, SNEGSKA (reference sequence). CDR3 length: 12 amino acids. With 5 bases removed from V and 8 bases from J, the gap between germline ends came to 13 bases. The chain's CDR3 is CSAQRGGDEQFF. For the CDR3, the DNA is TGCAGTGCTCAACGGGGAGGCGATGAGCAGTTCTTC.

In this sample, this clonotype turned up many times. This rearrangement joins TRBV6-1 to TRBJ1-2, with a possible D match to TRBD1 (5 bases). The V gene's germline CDR1 is MNHNS and CDR2 SASEGT. This CDR3 comprises 14 residues. Trimming stripped 4 bases from V and 7 bases from J, with 16 bases between. CDR3 region: CASSAGVQASGYTF. CDR3 in DNA: TGTGCCAGCAGTGCCGGGGTACAGGCGTCTGGCTACACCTTC.

The sample holds many counts of this clonotype. The chain links TRBV28 to TRBJ1-5; perhaps TRBD1 as D (5 bases). The CDR3 loop spans 12 amino acids. V dropped 10 bases and J dropped 6 bases, with 13 bases sitting between them. The germline V gene encodes CDR1 MDHEN and CDR2 SYDVKM. The CDR3 loop is CATRWQGQPQHF. CDR3 in DNA: TGTGCCACCCGTTGGCAGGGTCAGCCCCAGCATTTT.

The chain has TRBV12-3 or TRBV12-4 and TRBJ1-1; D ambiguous. V lost 3 bases and J lost 2, with 7 bases in between. The CDR3 extends over 13 amino acids. The CDR3 sequence: CASSFPDNTEAFF. The CDR3 region has the DNA TGTGCCAGCAGTTTCCCGGATAACACTGAAGCTTTCTTT.

This clonotype was counted ten times or more. This chain uses TRBV2 with TRBJ2-2, with 8 bases lining up with TRBD1. The V gene's germline CDR1 is SNHLY and CDR2 FYNNEI. V lost 6 bases and J lost 6; bases outside the gene matches: 3. CDR3 size: 13 residues. In DNA, the CDR3 is TGTGCCAGCAGCCCCAGGGGGCCCGGGGAGCTGTTTTTT. Residues: CASSPRGPGELFF. Supplemented by reference TRBV2 and TRBJ2-2, the full variable domain reads EPEVTQTPSHQVTQMGQEVILRCVPISNHLYFYWYRQILGQKVEFLVSFYNNEISEKSEIFDDQFSVERPDGSNFTLKIRSTKLEDSAMYFCASSPRGPGELFFGEGSRLTVL.

This clonotype was seen at least ten times. The chain joins TRBV3-1 to TRBJ2-5; TRBD1 might be the D (6 bases). Trimming stripped 3 bases from V and 0 bases from J, with 8 bases between. The CDR3 is 14 amino acids. Germline V lookup: CDR1 LGHDT, CDR2 YNNKEL (reference sequence). In DNA, the CDR3 is TGTGCCAGCAGCCACCGGGACAACCAAGAGACCCAGTACTTC. This gives the protein CASSHRDNQETQYF.

The V and J genes are TRBV6-1 and TRBJ2-3; D unclear. V was cut by 2 bases and J by 1 base, with 7 bases left in between. Germline CDR1 is MNHNS and CDR2 is SASEGT. This CDR3 has 14 residues. The DNA for the CDR3 is TGTGCCAGCAGTGAAAGGTTCGGCACAGATACGCAGTATTTT. Translating gives CASSERFGTDTQYF.

This clonotype was recorded many times. CDR3 coding DNA: TGTGCCAGCAGTTTAAGTACGGGTTCAGATACGCAGTATTTT. Amino acid sequence: CASSLSTGSDTQYF. This chain joins TRBV12-3 or TRBV12-4 and TRBJ2-3; D is ambiguous. This CDR3 has 14 residues. V was shortened by 2 bases and J by 4 bases, with 10 bases between the two germline ends.

This clonotype was seen a handful of times. The genes are TRBV6-1 and TRBJ2-1; a possible D gene is TRBD1 (8 bases). Germline V lookup: CDR1 MNHNS, CDR2 SASEGT. V was shortened by 7 bases and J by 9 bases, with 16 bases between the two germline ends. The length of the CDR3 is 13 residues. The CDR3 loop is CASIPTGEGEQFF. DNA for the CDR3: TGTGCCAGCATCCCGACAGGGGAGGGTGAGCAGTTCTTC.

This clonotype has a count of ten or more. V usage is TRBV29-1 and J usage is TRBJ2-1; no clear D. The V gene lost 4 bases and the J gene lost 4 bases, with 5 bases spanning the gap. Germline CDR1 is SQVTM and CDR2 is ANQGSEA. The CDR3 has 11 residues. As DNA, the CDR3 is TGCAGCGTTGGTGATTACAATGAGCAGTTCTTC. As protein: CSVGDYNEQFF.

This clonotype has only a few counts. This chain uses TRBV5-1 with TRBJ2-1, with 11 positions matching TRBD2. CDR1 SGHRS and CDR2 YFSETQ come from the germline V gene. The trim removed 6 bases at V and 7 bases at J, leaving 15 bases unmatched. The CDR3 sequence is 17 residues long. The CDR3 loop reads CASNSIPSSGRQNEQFF. CDR3 nucleotides: TGCGCCAGCAACTCCATCCCTTCTAGCGGGAGGCAAAATGAGCAGTTCTTC.

This rearrangement joins TRBV27 to TRBJ2-2; 14 bases are shared with TRBD2. After removal of 6 bases from V and 5 bases from J, the junction contained 11 bases not matched to a gene. This CDR3 spans 18 amino acids. Germline CDR1 reads MNHEY; CDR2 reads SMNVEV (reference sequence). DNA for the CDR3: TGTGCCAGCAGCCCCGGGACTAGCGGGAGTTTGTTAACCGGGGAGCTGTTTTTT. Amino acid sequence: CASSPGTSGSLLTGELFF.